This T cell receptor (beta chain) was captured by sequencing in a study of blood T cell repertoires in COVID-19. Across the study: There were acute and convalescent COVID-19 samples, and they came from the United States, Italy and Spain. The cDNA or gDNA used as material had been derived from T cells, B-cell-depleted T cells, or PBMCs.

V was cut by 0 bases and J by 9 bases, with 14 bases left in between. The CDR3 sequence is 14 residues long. Germline V lookup: CDR1 SGHAT, CDR2 FQNNGV. In the original workflow: Reference gene primer amplification gave nucleated cell count estimates. Repertoires were generated with immunoSEQ multiplex PCR, while TCRdb's copy carries only in-frame clones and drops some. That table supplies the V and J calls and clone size; D and trimming were determined from the DNA. The sample lists 300,000 to 400,000 clones, more than 75% occurring once. This chain uses TRBV11-2 with TRBJ1-1, with TRBD1 as a possible D gene (5 bases). Sequenced sample: peripheral blood. The source is a woman younger than 35 who had recovered from COVID-19. CDR3 in amino acids: CASSLDDTRDQAFF. CDR3 DNA sequence: TGTGCCAGCAGCTTAGACGATACCAGGGATCAAGCTTTCTTT.